These 19 T cell receptor beta chains came from one sample sequenced in a study of blood T cell repertoires in COVID-19. TCRdb's copy holds only in-frame clones and misses some; the assay was immunoSEQ multiplex PCR. The sample comprises approximately 300,000 clones, approximately 90% of which are singletons, and more than 9% rests with the top ten. Specimen: PBMCs or T cells enriched from blood (not recorded which). The receptor set was obtained from a woman aged 18-35 years who had recovered from COVID-19.

The chain combines TRBV18 with TRBJ1-1; weak D call: TRBD1 (5 bases). V was shortened by 2 bases and J by 5 bases, with 12 bases between the two germline ends. Germline V gene lookup returns CDR1 KGHSH and CDR2 LQKENI. The CDR3 is 14 residues long. The CDR3 here is CASSPSGRWTEAFF. The DNA for the CDR3 is TGTGCCAGCTCACCATCAGGGAGGTGGACTGAAGCTTTCTTT. Drawing the rest from reference TRBV18 and TRBJ1-1, the complete variable domain is NAGVMQNPRHLVRRRGQEARLRCSPMKGHSHVYWYRQLPEEGLKFMVYLQKENIIDESGMPKERFSAEFPKEGPSILRIQQVVRGDSAAYFCASSPSGRWTEAFFGQGTRLTVV.

This chain connects TRBV2 to TRBJ1-3; TRBD1 matches 9 bases. There are 15 residues in the CDR3. With 6 bases clipped from V and 2 bases from J, the junction kept 5 bases outside the gene matches. Germline V gene data show CDR1 as SNHLY and CDR2 as FYNNEI. As DNA, the CDR3 is TGTGCCAGCAGCCTGGACAGGGGAGCTGGAAACACCATATATTTT. Translating it yields CASSLDRGAGNTIYF.

The chain uses TRBV19 and TRBJ2-7, with a tentative D call TRBD2 (7 bases). Per the germline V gene, CDR1 is LNHDA and CDR2 is SQIVND (reference sequence). Trimming stripped 5 bases from V and 3 bases from J, with 14 bases between. The CDR3 is 14 residues long. The CDR3 DNA reads TGTGCCAGTAGTGCCGGGGGGCACGGCTACGAGCAGTACTTC. Its translation: CASSAGGHGYEQYF.

The chain joins TRBV5-8 to TRBJ2-5, with TRBD1 matching over 7 bases. The CDR3 runs 13 residues. V lost 4 bases and J lost 3; bases outside the gene matches: 3. CDR1 is SGHTS, CDR2 YDEGEE, per germline. CDR3 DNA sequence: TGTGCCAGCAGCCCGGGACAGAAAGAGACCCAGTACTTC. Encoded protein: CASSPGQKETQYF.

The chain couples TRBV18 to TRBJ1-5; 7 nucleotides agree with TRBD1. V was clipped by 6 bases and J by 0 bases; unmatched bases: 14. Germline CDR1 and CDR2: KGHSH and LQKENI. The CDR3 length is 18 residues. CDR3 amino acids: CASSHQGQFALSNQPQHF. CDR3 DNA: TGTGCCAGCTCCCACCAGGGACAGTTTGCTCTTAGCAATCAGCCCCAGCATTTT.

This rearrangement joins TRBV15 to TRBJ2-1; 8 bases map to TRBD2. Per germline, CDR1 LNHNV and CDR2 YYDKDF (reference sequence). V was pared by 1 base and J by 5 bases, with 4 bases of the junction left unmatched. The CDR3 is 15 residues long. The CDR3: CATSRGGGRNNEQFF. In nucleotides, the CDR3 is TGTGCCACCAGCAGAGGGGGCGGGAGGAACAATGAGCAGTTCTTC.

CDR3 loop: CAARELHTEAFF. Written as DNA, the CDR3 is TGTGCCGCCAGGGAACTACACACTGAAGCTTTCTTT. This chain joins TRBV28 and TRBJ1-1; tentatively, D is TRBD1 (5 bases). The CDR3 consists of 12 residues. Trimming removed 11 bases at V and 3 bases at J, with 13 bases between. Looked up from germline, CDR1 is MDHEN and CDR2 is SYDVKM.

This chain uses TRBV7-9 with TRBJ1-1; maybe TRBD1 (6 bases). This CDR3 is built from 14 residues. The V gene's germline CDR1 is SEHNR and CDR2 FQNEAQ (reference sequence). Trimming stripped 6 bases from V and 4 bases from J, with 15 bases between. In DNA, the CDR3 is TGTGCCAGCAGACCACAGGGTATCGTCACTGAAGCTTTCTTT. It specifies CASRPQGIVTEAFF.

V usage is TRBV6-5 and J usage is TRBJ1-2; the D is unclear. V gave up 0 bases and J gave up 4 bases, with 12 bases separating them. This CDR3 has 15 amino acids. Germline V lookup: CDR1 MNHEY, CDR2 SVGAGI. CDR3 nucleotide sequence: TGTGCCAGCAGTTACTCGATCGGGAAGGGCTATGGCTACACCTTC. Translated, it gives CASSYSIGKGYGYTF.

This clone was detected only a few times. The chain joins TRBV27 to TRBJ2-2; 9 bases match TRBD2. Germline-derived CDR1 and CDR2 are MNHEY and SMNVEV (reference sequence). The CDR3 is 15 residues long. V lost 5 bases to trimming and J lost 3 bases; unmatched junction nucleotides: 4. This chain's CDR3 is CASSSSGSYTGELFF. The DNA of the CDR3 is TGTGCCAGCAGTAGTAGCGGGAGTTACACCGGGGAGCTGTTTTTT.

J is TRBJ1-1 and V is TRBV7-9; TRBD1 is a possible D gene (5 bases). CDR1 is SEHNR and CDR2 is FQNEAQ in the germline V gene (reference sequence). This CDR3 has 15 amino acids. The V end was cut by 1 base, the J end by 0 bases, with 9 bases between. CDR3 sequence reads: CASSLVRALNTEAFF. DNA of the CDR3: TGTGCCAGCAGCTTAGTCAGGGCTCTGAACACTGAAGCTTTCTTT.

This rearrangement joins TRBV27 to TRBJ2-1, with 10 nucleotides matching TRBD2. With V trimmed by 7 bases and J by 9 bases, 9 bases remained unmatched. The CDR3 runs 14 residues. CDR1 MNHEY and CDR2 SMNVEV come from the germline V gene (reference sequence). In DNA, the CDR3 is TGTGCCAGCAAAGCGGGAGGGCCTTATATTGAGCAGTTCTTC. Protein sequence: CASKAGGPYIEQFF.

This clone was counted a few times. In the same sample, other DNA sequences code for this CDR3. The rearrangement joins TRBV10-3 to TRBJ1-5; TRBD1 agrees at 9 bases. Germline V gene data show CDR1 as ENHRY and CDR2 as SYGVKD. V dropped 4 bases and J dropped 1; count of bases not matched to a gene: 2. This CDR3 has 15 residues. The CDR3: CAISGDRGSNQPQHF. The CDR3 DNA reads TGTGCCATCAGTGGCGACAGGGGGAGCAATCAGCCCCAGCATTTT.

This clone was seen only a few times. CDR3: CASSGGGSNTEAFF. Written as DNA, the CDR3 is TGTGCCAGCAGCGGTGGCGGATCGAACACTGAAGCTTTCTTT. The chain has TRBV28 and TRBJ1-1; D unclear. The CDR3 is made up of 14 amino acids. Trimming took 6 bases from V and 1 from J, leaving 12 bases between them. The V gene's germline CDR1 is MDHEN and CDR2 SYDVKM.

V usage is TRBV5-1 and J usage is TRBJ2-1; TRBD2 agrees at 11 bases. V lost 1 base, J lost 7 bases, and 10 bases stayed unmatched. Germline CDR1 reads SGHRS; CDR2 reads YFSETQ. The CDR3 sequence is 17 residues long. The CDR3 reads CASSLPKLAGAGNEQFF. The CDR3, as DNA: TGCGCCAGCAGCTTGCCCAAACTAGCGGGGGCGGGGAATGAGCAGTTCTTC. Drawing the rest from reference TRBV5-1 and TRBJ2-1, the complete variable domain is KAGVTQTPRYLIKTRGQQVTLSCSPISGHRSVSWYQQTPGQGLQFLFEYFSETQRNKGNFPGRFSGRQFSNSRSEMNVSTLELGDSALYLCASSLPKLAGAGNEQFFGPGTRLTVL.

This clone appeared once. The CDR3 nucleotides read TGTGCCACCAGTGGAGGAGGGGCACGAGAGCAGTACTTC. Its protein is CATSGGGAREQYF. This chain joins TRBV24-1 and TRBJ2-7; a weak D match, TRBD2 (6 bases). V dropped 5 bases and J dropped 7 bases, with 14 bases sitting between them. CDR1 KGHDR and CDR2 SFDVKD come from the germline V gene. The CDR3 has 13 residues.

V usage is TRBV7-9 and J usage is TRBJ2-2; TRBD2 agrees at 7 bases. Germline V gives CDR1 SEHNR, CDR2 FQNEAQ (reference sequence). The CDR3 loop spans 15 amino acids. V gave up 5 bases and J gave up 4 bases; unmatched junction bases: 7. CDR3 coding DNA: TGTGCCAGCAGCCCTCGGGAGGTTAGCACCGGGGAGCTGTTTTTT. Its protein product is CASSPREVSTGELFF.

The chain joins TRBV27 to TRBJ2-2; D perhaps matches TRBD2 (5 bases). The CDR3 is made up of 14 amino acids. From germline, CDR1 is MNHEY and CDR2 SMNVEV (reference sequence). With 7 bases removed from V and 2 bases from J, the gap between germline ends came to 11 bases. CDR3 nucleotide sequence: TGTGCCAGCATGTCGGGGAGCAACACCGGGGAGCTGTTTTTT. Protein: CASMSGSNTGELFF.

This chain uses TRBV9 with TRBJ2-7; TRBD2 agrees at 11 bases. Trimming at V came to 3 bases and at J to 4 bases, leaving 9 bases not matched to a gene. The CDR3 contains 16 residues. CDR1 is SGDLS and CDR2 is YYNGEE in the germline V gene. The CDR3 DNA reads TGTGCCAGCAGCGCTGGGACCGGGACTAGCGGTTACGAGCAGTACTTC. Its protein is CASSAGTGTSGYEQYF.